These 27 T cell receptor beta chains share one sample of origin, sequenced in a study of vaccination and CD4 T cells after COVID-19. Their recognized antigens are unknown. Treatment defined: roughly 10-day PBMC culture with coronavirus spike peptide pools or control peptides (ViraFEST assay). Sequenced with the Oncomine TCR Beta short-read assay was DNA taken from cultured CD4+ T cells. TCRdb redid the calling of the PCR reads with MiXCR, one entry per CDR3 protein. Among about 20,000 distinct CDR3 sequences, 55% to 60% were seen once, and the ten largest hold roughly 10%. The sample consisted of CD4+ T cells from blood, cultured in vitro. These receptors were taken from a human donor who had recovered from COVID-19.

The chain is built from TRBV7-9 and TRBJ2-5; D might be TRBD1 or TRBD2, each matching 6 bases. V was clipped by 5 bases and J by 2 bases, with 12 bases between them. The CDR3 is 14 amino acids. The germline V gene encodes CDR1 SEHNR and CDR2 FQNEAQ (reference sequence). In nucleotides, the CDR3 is TGTGCCAGCAGCCGCCTAGGGGGGCAAGAGACCCAGTACTTC. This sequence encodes CASSRLGGQETQYF.

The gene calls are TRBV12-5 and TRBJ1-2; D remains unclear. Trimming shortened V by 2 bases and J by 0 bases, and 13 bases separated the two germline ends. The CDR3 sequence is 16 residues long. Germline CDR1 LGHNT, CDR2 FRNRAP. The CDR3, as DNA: TGTGCTAGTGGTTTGATTTCCTCCCGAGCTAACTATGGCTACACCTTC. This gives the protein CASGLISSRANYGYTF.

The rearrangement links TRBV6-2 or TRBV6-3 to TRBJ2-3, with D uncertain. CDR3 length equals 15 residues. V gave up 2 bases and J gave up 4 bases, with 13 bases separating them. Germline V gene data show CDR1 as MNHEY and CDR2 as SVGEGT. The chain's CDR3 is CASSYALERADTQYF. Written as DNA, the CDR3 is TGTGCCAGCAGTTACGCACTCGAACGAGCAGATACGCAGTATTTT.

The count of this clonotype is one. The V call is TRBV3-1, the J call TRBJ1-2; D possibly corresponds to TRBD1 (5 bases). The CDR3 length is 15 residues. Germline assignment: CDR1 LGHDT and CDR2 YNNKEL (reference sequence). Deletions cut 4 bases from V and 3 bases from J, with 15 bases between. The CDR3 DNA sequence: TGTGCCAGCAGCCCCCTGGGGGGAGGGGACTATGGCTACACCTTC. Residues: CASSPLGGGDYGYTF.

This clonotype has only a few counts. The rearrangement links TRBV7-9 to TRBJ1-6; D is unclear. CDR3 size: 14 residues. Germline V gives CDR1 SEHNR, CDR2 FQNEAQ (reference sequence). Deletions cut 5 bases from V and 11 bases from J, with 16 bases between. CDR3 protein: CASSLPGPTTPLHF. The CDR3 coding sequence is TGTGCCAGCAGCCTGCCCGGGCCCACAACACCCCTCCACTTT. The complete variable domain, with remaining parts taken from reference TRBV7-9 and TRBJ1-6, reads DTGVSQNPRHKITKRGQNVTFRCDPISEHNRLYWYRQTLGQGPEFLTYFQNEAQLEKSRLLSDRFSAERPKGSFSTLEIQRTEQGDSAMYLCASSLPGPTTPLHFGNGTRLTVT.

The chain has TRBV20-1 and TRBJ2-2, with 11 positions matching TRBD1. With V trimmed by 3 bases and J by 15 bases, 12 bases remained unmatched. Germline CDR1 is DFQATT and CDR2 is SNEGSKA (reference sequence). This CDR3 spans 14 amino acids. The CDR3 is CSAREDRGRGGVFF. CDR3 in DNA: TGCAGTGCTAGGGAGGACAGGGGGCGAGGCGGGGTGTTTTTT.

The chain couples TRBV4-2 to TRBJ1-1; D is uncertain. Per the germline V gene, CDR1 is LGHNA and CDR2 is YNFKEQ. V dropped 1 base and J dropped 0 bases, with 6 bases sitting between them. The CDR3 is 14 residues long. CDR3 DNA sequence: TGTGCCAGCAGCCAAGTTGGGGTGAACACTGAAGCTTTCTTT. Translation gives CASSQVGVNTEAFF.

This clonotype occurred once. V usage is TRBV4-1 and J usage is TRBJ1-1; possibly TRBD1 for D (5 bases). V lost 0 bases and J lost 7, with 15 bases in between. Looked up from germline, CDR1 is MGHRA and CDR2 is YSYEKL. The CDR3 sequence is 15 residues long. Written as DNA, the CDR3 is TGCGCCAGCAGCCAAGAGGCGACCGGGACGCTTGAAGCTTTCTTT. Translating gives CASSQEATGTLEAFF.

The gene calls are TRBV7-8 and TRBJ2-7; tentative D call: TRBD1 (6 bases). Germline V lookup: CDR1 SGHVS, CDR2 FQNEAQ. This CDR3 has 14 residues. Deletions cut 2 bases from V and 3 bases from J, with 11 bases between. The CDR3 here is CASSLRDTLYEQYF. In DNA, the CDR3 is TGTGCCAGCAGCTTAAGGGACACCCTCTACGAGCAGTACTTC.

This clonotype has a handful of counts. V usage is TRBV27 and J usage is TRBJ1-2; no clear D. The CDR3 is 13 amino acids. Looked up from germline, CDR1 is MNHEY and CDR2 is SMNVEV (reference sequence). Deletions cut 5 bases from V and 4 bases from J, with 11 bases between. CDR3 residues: CASSRDSTYGYTF. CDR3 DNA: TGTGCCAGCAGTCGGGATTCGACCTATGGCTACACCTTC.

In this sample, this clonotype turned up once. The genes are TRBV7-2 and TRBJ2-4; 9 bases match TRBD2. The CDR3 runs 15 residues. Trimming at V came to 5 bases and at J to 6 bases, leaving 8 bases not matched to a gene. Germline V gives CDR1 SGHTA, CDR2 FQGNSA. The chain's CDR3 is CASSQWTSETNIQYF. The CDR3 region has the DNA TGTGCCAGCAGCCAATGGACTAGCGAGACAAACATTCAGTACTTC.

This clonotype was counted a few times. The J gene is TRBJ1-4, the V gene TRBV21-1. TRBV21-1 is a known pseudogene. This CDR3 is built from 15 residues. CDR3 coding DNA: TGTGCCAGCAGCAAAGGGGTTAGGCGTAATGAAAAACTGTTTTTT. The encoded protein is CASSKGVRRNEKLFF.

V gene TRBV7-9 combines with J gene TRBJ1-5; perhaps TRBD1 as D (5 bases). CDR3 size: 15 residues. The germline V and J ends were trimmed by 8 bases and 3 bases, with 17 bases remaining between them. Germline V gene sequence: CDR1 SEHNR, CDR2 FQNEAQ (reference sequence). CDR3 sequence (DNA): TGTGCCAGCGCCTCCCTACAGGAAACCAATCAGCCCCAGCATTTT. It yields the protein CASASLQETNQPQHF.

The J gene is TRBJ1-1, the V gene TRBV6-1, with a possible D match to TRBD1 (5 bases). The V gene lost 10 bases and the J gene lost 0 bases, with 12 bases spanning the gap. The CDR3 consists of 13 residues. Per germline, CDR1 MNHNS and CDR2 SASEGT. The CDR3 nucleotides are TGTGCCATCATGGGGCGAATGAACACTGAAGCTTTCTTT. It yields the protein CAIMGRMNTEAFF.

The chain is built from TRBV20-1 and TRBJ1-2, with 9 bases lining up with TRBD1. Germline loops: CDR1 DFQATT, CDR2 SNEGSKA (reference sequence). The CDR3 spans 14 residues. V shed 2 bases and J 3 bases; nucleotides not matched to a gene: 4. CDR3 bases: TGCAGTGCTAGACCGGGACAGGGAGACTATGGCTACACCTTC. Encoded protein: CSARPGQGDYGYTF.

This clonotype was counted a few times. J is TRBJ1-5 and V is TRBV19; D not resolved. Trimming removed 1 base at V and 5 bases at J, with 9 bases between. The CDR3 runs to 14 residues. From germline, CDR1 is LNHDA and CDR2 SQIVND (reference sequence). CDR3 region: CASSIAAPYQPQHF. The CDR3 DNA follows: TGTGCCAGTAGTATAGCGGCACCTTATCAGCCCCAGCATTTT. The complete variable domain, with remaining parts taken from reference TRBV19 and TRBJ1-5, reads DGGITQSPKYLFRKEGQNVTLSCEQNLNHDAMYWYRQDPGQGLRLIYYSQIVNDFQKGDIAEGYSVSREKKESFPLTVTSAQKNPTAFYLCASSIAAPYQPQHFGDGTRLSIL.

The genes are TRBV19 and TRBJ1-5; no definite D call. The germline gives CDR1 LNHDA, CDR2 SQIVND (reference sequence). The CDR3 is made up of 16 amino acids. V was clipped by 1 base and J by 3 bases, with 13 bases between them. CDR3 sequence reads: CASSIGGKSPNQPQHF. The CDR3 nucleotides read TGTGCCAGTAGTATAGGGGGAAAAAGTCCCAATCAGCCCCAGCATTTT.

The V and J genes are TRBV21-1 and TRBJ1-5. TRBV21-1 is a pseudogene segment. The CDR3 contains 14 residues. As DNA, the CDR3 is TGTGCCAGCAGCAAAGGCAGCGTTTGTCAGCCCCAGCATTTT. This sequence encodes CASSKGSVCQPQHF.

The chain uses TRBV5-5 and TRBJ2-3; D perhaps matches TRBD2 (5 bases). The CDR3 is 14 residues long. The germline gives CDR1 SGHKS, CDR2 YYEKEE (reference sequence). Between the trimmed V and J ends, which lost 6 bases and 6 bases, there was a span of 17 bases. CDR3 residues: CASNRRSGGDTQYF. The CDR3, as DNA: TGTGCCAGCAACCGGAGGAGCGGCGGGGATACGCAGTATTTT.

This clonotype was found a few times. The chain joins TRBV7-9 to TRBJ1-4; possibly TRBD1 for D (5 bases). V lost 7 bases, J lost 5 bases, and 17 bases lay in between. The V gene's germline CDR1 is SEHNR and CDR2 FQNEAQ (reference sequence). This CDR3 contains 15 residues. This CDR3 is CASTQAGGWNEKLFF. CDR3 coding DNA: TGTGCCAGCACCCAAGCGGGGGGGTGGAATGAAAAACTGTTTTTT.

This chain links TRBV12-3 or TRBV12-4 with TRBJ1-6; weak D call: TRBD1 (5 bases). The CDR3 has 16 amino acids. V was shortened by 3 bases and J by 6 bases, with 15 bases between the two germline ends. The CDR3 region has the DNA TGTGCCAGCAGTTTCCCAGGGTCGGTTTCTAATTCACCCCTCCACTTT. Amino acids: CASSFPGSVSNSPLHF.

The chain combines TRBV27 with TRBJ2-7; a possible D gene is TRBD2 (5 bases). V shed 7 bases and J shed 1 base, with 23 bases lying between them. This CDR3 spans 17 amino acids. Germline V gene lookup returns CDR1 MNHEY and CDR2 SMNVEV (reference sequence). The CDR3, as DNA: TGTGCCAGCAAAGAGGTGGGAGTAGGCGGTCATTCCTACGAGCAGTACTTC. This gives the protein CASKEVGVGGHSYEQYF.

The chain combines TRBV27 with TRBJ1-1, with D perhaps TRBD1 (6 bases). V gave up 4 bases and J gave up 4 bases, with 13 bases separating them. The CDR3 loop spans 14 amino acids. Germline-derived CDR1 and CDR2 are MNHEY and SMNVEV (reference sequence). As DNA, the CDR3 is TGTGCCAGCAGTTCAACCGACAGGACCACTGAAGCTTTCTTT. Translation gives CASSSTDRTTEAFF.

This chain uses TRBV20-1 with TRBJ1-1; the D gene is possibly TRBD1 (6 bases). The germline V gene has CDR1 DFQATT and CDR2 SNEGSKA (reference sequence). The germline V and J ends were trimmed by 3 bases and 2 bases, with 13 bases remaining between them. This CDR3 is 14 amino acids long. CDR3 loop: CSARNRVGNTEAFF. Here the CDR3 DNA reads TGCAGTGCTAGGAACAGGGTGGGTAACACTGAAGCTTTCTTT.

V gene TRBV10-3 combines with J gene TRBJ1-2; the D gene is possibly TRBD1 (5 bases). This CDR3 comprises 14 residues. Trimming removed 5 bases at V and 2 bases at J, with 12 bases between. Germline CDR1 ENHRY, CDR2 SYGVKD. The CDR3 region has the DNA TGTGCCATCAGTCGGGACGGGGGGAACTATGGCTACACCTTC. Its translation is CAISRDGGNYGYTF.

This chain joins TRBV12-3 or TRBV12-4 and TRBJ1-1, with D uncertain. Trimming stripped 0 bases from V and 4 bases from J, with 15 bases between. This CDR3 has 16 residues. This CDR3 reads CASSLATRDQGTEAFF. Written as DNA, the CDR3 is TGTGCCAGCAGTTTAGCTACAAGGGATCAAGGCACTGAAGCTTTCTTT.

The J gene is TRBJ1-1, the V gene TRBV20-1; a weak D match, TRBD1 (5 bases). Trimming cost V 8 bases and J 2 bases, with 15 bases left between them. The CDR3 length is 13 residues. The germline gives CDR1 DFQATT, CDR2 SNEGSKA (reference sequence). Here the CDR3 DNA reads TGCAGTCCCCTTGGGGCGGATAACACTGAAGCTTTCTTT. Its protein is CSPLGADNTEAFF.